This is a list of T cell receptor beta chains from one sample in a study of CD8+CD57+ T cells in acquired aplastic anemia. TCRdb recomputed calls from the reads with MiXCR, one row per CDR3 protein. In the table there are about 190,000 distinct CDR3 sequences, about three fifths of which are singletons. Material: sorted CD4+, CD8+, or CD8+CD57+ T cells (not recorded which) from PBMCs. Receptor source: a human donor with severe aplastic anemia or a healthy control (not recorded which). CDR3s include the opening cysteine and the closing phenylalanine or tryptophan. Each record gives: J gene, V gene, CDR3 protein.

TRBJ2-2 TRBV7-2 CASSRRDRGTGELFF
TRBJ2-3 TRBV24-1 CATGDRGRDTQYF
TRBJ2-7 TRBV2 CASRIDGTYEQYF
TRBJ2-7 TRBV7-9 CASRSSTGTGVHEQYF
TRBJ2-1 TRBV12-3/TRBV12-4 CASSPTGINEQFF
TRBJ1-5 TRBV12-3/TRBV12-4 CASSFTRNQPQHF
TRBJ2-2 TRBV12-3/TRBV12-4 CASSLVRGELFF
TRBJ1-1 TRBV30 CAWSTGSIEAFF
TRBJ1-2 TRBV9 CASSVKRDRANYGYTF
TRBJ1-3 TRBV7-2 CASSSLMLTSGNTIYF
TRBJ2-3 TRBV2 CASSAGVTTDTQYF
TRBJ1-1 TRBV7-3 CASSPQGRTEAFF
TRBJ2-5 TRBV10-2 CASSLDPGEGQETQYF
TRBJ2-5 TRBV20-1 CSARAAGTVETQYF
TRBJ2-1 TRBV14 CASSSPKGETGNEQFF
TRBJ2-1 TRBV20-1 CSARWPSGNNEQFF
TRBJ2-7 TRBV2 CATRGGSAYEQYF
TRBJ2-1 TRBV7-6 CAGSLGGGINEQLF
TRBJ2-2 TRBV7-3 CASSPGGSTGELFF
TRBJ2-1 TRBV15 CATSRDLGDSEQFF
TRBJ2-5 TRBV7-9 CASSPNRGPGSSQYF
TRBJ1-3 TRBV7-2 CASSIAGGGSSGNTIYF
TRBJ2-3 TRBV7-9 CASSPPFRQSTDTQYF
TRBJ2-3 TRBV19 CASSMSGGTHTDTQYF
TRBJ2-1 TRBV7-2 CASSLDGTYLNEQFF
TRBJ1-5 TRBV15 CATSTPRDSNQPQHF
TRBJ1-1 TRBV7-9 CASTITRLEAFF
TRBJ1-6 TRBV20-1 CSARHSTGENSPLHF
TRBJ2-3 TRBV9 CASSRRGMTAGDTQYF
TRBJ1-3 TRBV7-8 CASSLRGVSPGNTIYF
TRBJ2-7 TRBV4-1 CASSQDVAGPYEQYF
TRBJ1-1 TRBV7-2 CASSFGGTGNTEAFF
TRBJ2-1 TRBV9 CASSGVGEQFF
TRBJ2-2 TRBV7-9 CASSLTLEGNTGELFF
TRBJ1-5 TRBV13 CASSPHGQGVGNEHF
TRBJ1-5 TRBV7-2 CASSFLGGNQPQHF
TRBJ1-1 TRBV5-1 CASSWTTGGSEAFF
TRBJ1-2 TRBV9 CASSSPETDHYGYTF
TRBJ2-7 TRBV25-1 CASSVSLGQGPEQYF
TRBJ2-3 TRBV27 CASSRPGLAGGYPSTDTQYF
TRBJ1-2 TRBV19 CASSMEGFATGYTF
TRBJ2-7 TRBV7-8 CASSLSVDEQYF
TRBJ2-5 TRBV7-3 CASSLMRQGGGCTF
TRBJ2-3 TRBV24-1 CATRGRFTDTQYF
TRBJ1-2 TRBV7-9 CASRSGTGGYGYTF
TRBJ1-2 TRBV7-9 CASTQGGEVHYGYTF
TRBJ2-1 TRBV29-1 CSVETAEQFF
TRBJ2-3 TRBV2 CAGAGTVRTDTQYF
TRBJ1-2 TRBV20-1 CSARDPGGYTF
TRBJ2-7 TRBV9 CASSVATGTVFDEQYF
TRBJ1-2 TRBV2 CASSEDNNYGYTF
TRBJ2-7 TRBV15 CATSSGQGREQYF
TRBJ2-7 TRBV20-1 CSSTGLTSYEQYF
TRBJ1-3 TRBV10-3 CAISGDGSGNTIYF
TRBJ2-7 TRBV7-8 CASSLAVDGYEQYF
TRBJ2-3 TRBV7-2 CASSLGRTGDTQYF
TRBJ2-7 TRBV12-5 CASSTHVGGTSGSYEQYF
TRBJ2-7 TRBV29-1 CSVRTGEAEQYF
TRBJ2-7 TRBV7-9 CASSPPVSFYEQYF